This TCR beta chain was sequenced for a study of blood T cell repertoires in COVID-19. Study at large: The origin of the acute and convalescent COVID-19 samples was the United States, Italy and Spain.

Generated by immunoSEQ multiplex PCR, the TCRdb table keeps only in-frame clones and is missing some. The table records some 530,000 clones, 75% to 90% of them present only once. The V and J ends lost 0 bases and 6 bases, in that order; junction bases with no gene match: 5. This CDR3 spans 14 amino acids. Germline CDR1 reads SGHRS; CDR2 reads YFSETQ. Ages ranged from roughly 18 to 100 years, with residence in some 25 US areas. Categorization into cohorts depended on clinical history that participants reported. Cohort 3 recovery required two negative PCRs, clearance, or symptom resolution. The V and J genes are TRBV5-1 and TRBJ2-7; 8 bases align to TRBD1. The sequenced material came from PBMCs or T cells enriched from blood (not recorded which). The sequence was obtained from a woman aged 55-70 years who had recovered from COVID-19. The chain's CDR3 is CASSLAQGAREQYF. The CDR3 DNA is TGCGCCAGCAGCTTGGCGCAGGGGGCTCGCGAGCAGTACTTC.